Described below is a single TCR beta chain sequence and its context. Its specificity is unknown. This entry comes from a study of response to subunit inactivated influenza vaccine. Study outcomes and limitations: Authors suggested few new T cells are recruited by each seasonal influenza vaccination.

MiXCR, applied by TCRdb to the RT-PCR reads, yields one record per CDR3 protein. Among about 780,000 distinct CDR3 sequences listed, approximately 18% were seen once. CDR3 length equals 13 residues. CDR1 and CDR2 (germline): LGHDT, YNNKEL (reference sequence). With 6 bases removed from V and 4 bases from J, the gap between germline ends came to 10 bases. Source: PBMCs from blood, taken more than 4 days after vaccination. The origin of this receptor is a man aged 45-65 years who received an inactivated influenza vaccine. V and J are TRBV3-1 and TRBJ2-1; D is perhaps TRBD1 (5 bases). The DNA of the CDR3 is TGTGCCAGCAGTCCAGGGTATTACAATGAGCAGTTCTTC. It translates to CASSPGYYNEQFF.